The TCR beta chain under discussion was sequenced for a study of control samples from healthy donors and cancer patients. V lost 0 bases and J lost 4, with 9 bases in between. The CDR3 loop spans 14 amino acids. Germline V CDR1 and CDR2: MNHEY, SVGAGI. Clones were read by immunoSEQ multiplex PCR, and TCRdb kept only the in-frame ones, dropping some. The sample has some 71,000 clones; approximately 90% are singletons. Sequencing used PBMCs. This receptor was obtained from a woman aged 50 to 60 with colorectal cancer. V usage is TRBV6-5 and J usage is TRBJ1-1; TRBD1 is a possible D gene (6 bases). The CDR3 spells CASSYSGGSTEAFF. CDR3 coding DNA: TGTGCCAGCAGTTACTCAGGGGGGAGCACTGAAGCTTTCTTT.